Here is one T cell receptor beta chain with its context. What it binds is not known. Generated by immunoSEQ multiplex PCR, the TCRdb table keeps only in-frame clones and is missing some. The sample lists just under 85,000 clones, approximately 84% occurring once. Between the trimmed V and J ends, which lost 3 bases and 0 bases, there was a span of 14 bases. This CDR3 has 16 residues. Germline V lookup: CDR1 KGHSH, CDR2 LQKENI. The sample comes from a study of OX40 agonist ivuxolimab in advanced cancers. Whole-study findings and limits: Doses of 0.1 to 3.0 mg/kg were accompanied by clonal expansion of CD4+ and CD8+ blood T cells by week 6. On average, CD8+ T cells showed a greater number of expanded clones than CD4+.

This TCR came from an adult with an advanced solid tumor such as melanoma, head and neck, liver or kidney cancer. The sample consisted of CD4+ or CD8+ T cells sorted from blood, taken in a trial of the OX40 agonist ivuxolimab. The chain recombines TRBV18 with TRBJ1-1; D is unclear. CDR3 nucleotides: TGTGCCAGCTCACCTTCTTTTGGGGAATTGAACACTGAAGCTTTCTTT. It yields the protein CASSPSFGELNTEAFF.